Presented here are 26 T cell receptor beta chains from one specimen sequenced in a study of T cells in Graves' hyperthyroidism and ophthalmopathy. The investigators amplified TCR beta CDR3 regions from RNA transcripts. RT-PCR in the first round (using the HTBI primer set) targeted the TCR CDR3. TCRdb fed the multiplex PCR reads into MiXCR, producing one record per CDR3 protein. Of roughly 100,000 distinct CDR3 sequences in the sample, 40% to 50% were seen once. The sample comprised blood. The receptors shown here come from a man aged 40-50 years with Graves' hyperthyroidism.

This clonotype was detected only once. The V and J genes are TRBV6-6 and TRBJ1-2; a weak D match, TRBD1 (6 bases). The V end lost 0 bases, the J end lost 8 bases, and 19 bases lay between the germline ends. CDR3 length: 16 residues. Germline CDR1 MNHNY, CDR2 SVGAGI (reference sequence). For the CDR3, the DNA is TGTGCCAGCAGTTACTCAAAAGGCACAGGGAGAGAGGGCTACACCTTC. Amino acids: CASSYSKGTGREGYTF.

This chain connects TRBV7-3 to TRBJ1-3; TRBD1 matches at 8 bases. Unmatched junction bases numbered 6, after V lost 6 bases and J lost 2 bases. The CDR3 length is 15 residues. Germline values: CDR1 SGHTA, CDR2 FQGTGA. DNA of the CDR3: TGTGCCAGCAGTAAGACAGGGGCAGCTGGAAACACCATATATTTT. Residues: CASSKTGAAGNTIYF.

This chain connects TRBV20-1 to TRBJ2-7, with D unclear. This CDR3 spans 12 amino acids. The germline V gene encodes CDR1 DFQATT and CDR2 SNEGSKA (reference sequence). V was pared by 5 bases and J by 1 base, with 9 bases between. DNA of the CDR3: TGCAGTGCTGGACCGACTTCCTACGAGCAGTACTTC. Translated, it gives CSAGPTSYEQYF.

The CDR3 sequence is CASSLDFGDNYGYTF. In nucleotides, the CDR3 is TGTGCCAGCAGCTTAGATTTCGGGGATAACTATGGCTACACCTTC. This chain links TRBV7-2 with TRBJ1-2; D not resolved. Trimming took 1 base from V and 1 from J, leaving 10 bases between them. This CDR3 contains 15 residues. Germline CDR1 SGHTA, CDR2 FQGNSA.

This chain connects TRBV29-1 to TRBJ1-1; TRBD1 might be the D (6 bases). The V end was cut by 7 bases, the J end by 1 base, with 13 bases between. Germline V lookup: CDR1 SQVTM, CDR2 ANQGSEA. The CDR3 length is 13 residues. This chain's CDR3 is CSAVGHTNTEAFF. DNA of the CDR3: TGCAGCGCCGTGGGACATACGAACACTGAAGCTTTCTTT.

Worth noting for this clonotype: A much larger clone lies a single base off, so this may be a read error. The V and J genes are TRBV5-6 and TRBJ2-7; D is undetermined. The CDR3 sequence is 11 residues long. V gave up 5 bases and J gave up 9 bases, with 12 bases separating them. CDR1 is SGHDT, CDR2 YYEEEE, per germline. CDR3 residues: CASSPLSVQYF. CDR3 nucleotide sequence: TGTGCCAGCAGTCCCCTATCCGTGCAGTACTTC.

This clonotype was seen many times. This chain joins TRBV25-1 and TRBJ2-3; TRBD1 might be the D (6 bases). V was shortened by 8 bases and J by 6 bases, with 18 bases between the two germline ends. CDR1 is MGHDK, CDR2 SYGVNS, per germline. The CDR3 has 14 amino acids. The CDR3 DNA follows: TGTGCCAGCGCCTTGGGGCAGGGGACGGATACGCAGTATTTT. Residues: CASALGQGTDTQYF.

This clonotype was counted a few times. This chain links TRBV7-3 with TRBJ2-1; TRBD2 agrees at 14 bases. In germline, CDR1 is SGHTA, CDR2 FQGTGA. The ends lost 6 bases at V and 5 bases at J; junction bases unmatched: 3. This CDR3 is built from 15 residues. CDR3 in amino acids: CASRRTSGRNNEQFF. CDR3 in DNA: TGTGCCAGCAGACGGACTAGCGGGAGGAACAATGAGCAGTTCTTC.

In regard to this clonotype: A read error may account for a junction end that differs from germline. The rearrangement joins TRBV7-7 to TRBJ1-1, with D uncertain. This CDR3 is built from 13 residues. Germline CDR1 and CDR2: SSHAT and FNYEAQ (reference sequence). In DNA, the CDR3 is TGTGCTAGCAGCCATGGGAGGAACACTGAAGCTTTCTTT. Protein: CASSHGRNTEAFF.

This clonotype was counted at least ten times. CDR3 sequence (DNA): TGTGCCACCCGACCCCGCCAGGGGAGCGAGCAGTACTTC. This translates into CATRPRQGSEQYF. The rearrangement joins TRBV10-3 to TRBJ2-7; a weak D match, TRBD1 (6 bases). The germline V and J ends were trimmed by 10 bases and 6 bases, with 19 bases remaining between them. The V gene's germline CDR1 is ENHRY and CDR2 SYGVKD. The CDR3 totals 13 residues.

On this clonotype: Compared with germline, one end of the junction differs, possibly owing to a read error. The chain joins TRBV7-9 to TRBJ2-3; TRBD2 matches at 11 bases. Germline CDR1 reads SEHNR; CDR2 reads FQNEAQ (reference sequence). The CDR3 runs to 18 residues. CDR3 amino acids: CASNSSTSGAASTDTQYF. In DNA form, the CDR3 reads TGCGCCAGCAACTCCTCGACTAGCGGGGCCGCGAGCACAGATACGCAGTATTTT.

The genes are TRBV19 and TRBJ1-1; D unresolved. Germline loops: CDR1 LNHDA, CDR2 SQIVND (reference sequence). V was cut by 5 bases and J by 4 bases, with 17 bases left in between. CDR3 length equals 15 residues. This CDR3 is CASSLTSERATEAFF. In DNA form, the CDR3 reads TGTGCCAGTAGTCTCACTAGCGAGAGGGCCACTGAAGCTTTCTTT.

At least ten counts were recorded for this clonotype. The rearrangement uses TRBV5-6 and TRBJ2-5; TRBD2 aligns across 7 bases. Trimming at V came to 0 bases and at J to 5 bases, leaving 4 bases not matched to a gene. This CDR3 is built from 14 residues. Germline assignment: CDR1 SGHDT and CDR2 YYEEEE. The CDR3 region has the DNA TGTGCCAGCAGCTTGGCTAGCGGAGGGGAGACCCAGTACTTC. It is translated as CASSLASGGETQYF.

The table lists this clonotype with many counts. The DNA for the CDR3 is TGTGCCAGCAGTGTCTCCGGGACCCTAGGCGAAAAACTGTTTTTT. Translation gives CASSVSGTLGEKLFF. V is TRBV6-1 and J is TRBJ1-4; possibly TRBD1 for D (5 bases). Germline CDR1 is MNHNS and CDR2 is SASEGT. This CDR3 is built from 15 residues. Between the trimmed V and J ends, which lost 4 bases and 8 bases, there was a span of 17 bases.

The chain combines TRBV20-1 with TRBJ1-1; D may be TRBD1 (5 bases). The germline V gene encodes CDR1 DFQATT and CDR2 SNEGSKA (reference sequence). V shed 3 bases and J shed 2 bases, with 10 bases lying between them. There are 13 residues in the CDR3. CDR3 sequence reads: CSARGGINTEAFF. DNA of the CDR3: TGCAGTGCTAGGGGGGGAATCAACACTGAAGCTTTCTTT.

V usage is TRBV7-2 and J usage is TRBJ2-7; TRBD1 aligns across 12 bases. The CDR3 is made up of 15 amino acids. J was trimmed by 5 bases and V by 5 bases; bases with no gene match: 7. Per germline, CDR1 SGHTA and CDR2 FQGNSA. For the CDR3, the DNA is TGTGCCAGCAGCCTACCAGGGACAGGGGGCCACGAGCAGTACTTC. Its translation is CASSLPGTGGHEQYF.

This clonotype was found once. The final CDR3 position lacks the conserved phenylalanine or tryptophan, pointing to a likely read error. This chain connects TRBV29-1 to TRBJ1-3; no clear D gene. The CDR3 runs 14 residues. V was cut by 4 bases and J by 0 bases, with 10 bases left in between. Per germline, CDR1 SQVTM and CDR2 ANQGSEA. The CDR3 coding sequence is TGCAGCGTTGCGACGGAGACCTCTGGAAACACCATATATCTT. Its translation: CSVATETSGNTIYL.

As concerns this clonotype: One base away lies a much larger clone, so this may be a sequencing read error. The chain carries TRBV13 and TRBJ2-3; TRBD2 matches 10 bases. Per the germline V gene, CDR1 is PRHDT and CDR2 is FYEKMQ (reference sequence). CDR3 length: 17 residues. CDR3 nucleotide sequence: TGTGCCGGCAGCTCAACCCTAGCGGGGGACACCACAGATACGCAGTATTTT. It encodes CAGSSTLAGDTTDTQYF.

This clonotype was seen repeatedly, ten times or more. V and J are TRBV6-5 and TRBJ1-2; no clear D. The CDR3 contains 14 residues. The V gene's germline CDR1 is MNHEY and CDR2 SVGAGI. V was cut by 2 bases and J by 4 bases, with 11 bases left in between. The CDR3 DNA reads TGTGCCAGCAGTTACGGTAGAGTCGGCTATGGCTACACCTTC. This encodes CASSYGRVGYGYTF.

This clonotype has at least ten counts. The chain uses TRBV19 and TRBJ2-1, with 8 bases that match TRBD2. The CDR3 runs 17 residues. Trimming cost V 3 bases and J 5 bases; bases outside gene matches: 12. Germline CDR1 is LNHDA and CDR2 is SQIVND (reference sequence). CDR3 residues: CASSISESAGGNNEQFF. CDR3 in DNA: TGTGCCAGTAGTATTTCGGAATCCGCGGGAGGTAACAATGAGCAGTTCTTC. The whole variable domain, filled in from reference TRBV19 and TRBJ2-1, reads DGGITQSPKYLFRKEGQNVTLSCEQNLNHDAMYWYRQDPGQGLRLIYYSQIVNDFQKGDIAEGYSVSREKKESFPLTVTSAQKNPTAFYLCASSISESAGGNNEQFFGPGTRLTVL.

This clonotype was recorded at least ten times. This sequence joins TRBV5-1 and TRBJ2-3; 9 bases align to TRBD1. J was trimmed by 4 bases and V by 0 bases; bases with no gene match: 3. The germline V gene encodes CDR1 SGHRS and CDR2 YFSETQ. This CDR3 has 15 residues. The CDR3 coding sequence is TGCGCCAGCAGCTTGGAGGGACAGGGTCCAGATACGCAGTATTTT. This encodes CASSLEGQGPDTQYF. Combining the CDR3 with reference TRBV5-1 and TRBJ2-3 gives the whole variable domain KAGVTQTPRYLIKTRGQQVTLSCSPISGHRSVSWYQQTPGQGLQFLFEYFSETQRNKGNFPGRFSGRQFSNSRSEMNVSTLELGDSALYLCASSLEGQGPDTQYFGPGTRLTVL.

With respect to this clonotype: A read error may be the cause here, since a much bigger clone is one base away. The rearrangement links TRBV7-3 to TRBJ2-7; maybe TRBD2 (6 bases). Germline-derived CDR1 and CDR2 are SGHTA and FQGTGA. Between the trimmed V and J ends, which lost 6 bases and 5 bases, there was a span of 14 bases. The CDR3 sequence is 13 residues long. CDR3 sequence (DNA): TGTGCCAGCAGTAGGGACTTTACCCACGAGCAGTACTTC. Amino acids: CASSRDFTHEQYF. Looking up the rest from reference TRBV7-3 and TRBJ2-7 gives the full variable domain: GAGVSQTPSNKVTEKGKYVELRCDPISGHTALYWYRQSLGQGPEFLIYFQGTGAADDSGLPNDRFFAVRPEGSVSTLKIQRTERGDSAVYLCASSRDFTHEQYFGPGTRLTVT.

This clonotype appeared many times. V is TRBV11-2 and J is TRBJ2-1; D gene uncertain. V lost 2 bases to trimming and J lost 4 bases, with 12 bases between them. Germline V lookup: CDR1 SGHAT, CDR2 FQNNGV. The CDR3 is made up of 15 amino acids. CDR3 region: CASSLMNMGYNEQFF. Written as DNA, the CDR3 is TGTGCCAGCAGCTTAATGAACATGGGGTACAATGAGCAGTTCTTC.

This clonotype was seen repeatedly, ten times or more. This sequence joins TRBV10-1 and TRBJ1-1; maybe TRBD1 (5 bases). From germline, CDR1 is WNHNN and CDR2 SYGVQD (reference sequence). Trimming removed 11 bases from V and 3 bases from J, with 22 bases in between. CDR3 length: 15 amino acids. The DNA for the CDR3 is TGCGCCGCCATTGTCGCACCCAGGGAGGACACTGAAGCTTTCTTT. Translation gives CAAIVAPREDTEAFF.

V usage is TRBV29-1 and J usage is TRBJ2-5; no clear D gene. Trimming removed 4 bases from V and 5 bases from J, with 11 bases in between. The CDR3 consists of 12 residues. Germline CDR1 reads SQVTM; CDR2 reads ANQGSEA. In DNA, the CDR3 is TGCAGCGTTGGGGCTCCTGCCGAGACCCAGTACTTC. This translates into CSVGAPAETQYF.

The V and J genes are TRBV2 and TRBJ1-4; D call uncertain. V was shortened by 2 bases and J by 11 bases, with 0 bases between the two germline ends. Germline values: CDR1 SNHLY, CDR2 FYNNEI. This CDR3 contains 9 residues. CDR3 protein: CASSEKLFF. The CDR3 bases are TGTGCCAGCAGTGAAAAACTGTTTTTT.